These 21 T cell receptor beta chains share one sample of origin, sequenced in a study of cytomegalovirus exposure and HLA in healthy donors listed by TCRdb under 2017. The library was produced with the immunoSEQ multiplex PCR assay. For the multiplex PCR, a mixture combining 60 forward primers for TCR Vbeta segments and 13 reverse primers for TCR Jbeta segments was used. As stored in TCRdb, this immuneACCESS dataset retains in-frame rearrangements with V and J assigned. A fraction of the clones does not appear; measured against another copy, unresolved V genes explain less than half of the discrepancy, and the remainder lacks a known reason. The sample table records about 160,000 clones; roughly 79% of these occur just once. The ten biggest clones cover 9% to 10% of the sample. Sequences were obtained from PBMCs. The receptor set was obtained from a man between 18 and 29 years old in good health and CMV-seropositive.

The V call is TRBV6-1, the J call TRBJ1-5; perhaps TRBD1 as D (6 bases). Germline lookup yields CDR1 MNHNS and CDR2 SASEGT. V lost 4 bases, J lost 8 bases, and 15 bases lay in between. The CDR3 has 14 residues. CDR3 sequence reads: CASSVNRVREPQHF. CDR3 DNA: TGTGCCAGCAGTGTCAACAGGGTCAGGGAGCCCCAGCATTTT.

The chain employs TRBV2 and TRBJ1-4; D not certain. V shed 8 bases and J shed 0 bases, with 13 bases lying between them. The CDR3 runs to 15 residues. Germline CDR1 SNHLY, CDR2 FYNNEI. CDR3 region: CASLRAAATNEKLFF. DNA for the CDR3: TGTGCCAGCCTGAGGGCAGCGGCAACTAATGAAAAACTGTTTTTT.

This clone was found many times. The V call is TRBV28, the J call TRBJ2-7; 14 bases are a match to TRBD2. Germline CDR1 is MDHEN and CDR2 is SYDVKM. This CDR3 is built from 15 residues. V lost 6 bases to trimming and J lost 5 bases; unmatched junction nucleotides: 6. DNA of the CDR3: TGTGCCAGCAGGACTAGCGGGAGGGAAAAAAACGAGCAGTACTTC. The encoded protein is CASRTSGREKNEQYF. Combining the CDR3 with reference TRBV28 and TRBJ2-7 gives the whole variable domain DVKVTQSSRYLVKRTGEKVFLECVQDMDHENMFWYRQDPGLGLRLIYFSYDVKMKEKGDIPEGYSVSREKKERFSLILESASTNQTSMYLCASRTSGREKNEQYFGPGTRLTVT.

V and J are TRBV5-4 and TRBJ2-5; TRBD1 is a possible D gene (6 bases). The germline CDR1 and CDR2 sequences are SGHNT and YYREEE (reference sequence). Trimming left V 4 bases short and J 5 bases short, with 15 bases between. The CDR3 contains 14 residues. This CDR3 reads CASSKTGNEETQYF. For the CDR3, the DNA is TGTGCCAGCAGCAAAACAGGGAACGAGGAGACCCAGTACTTC.

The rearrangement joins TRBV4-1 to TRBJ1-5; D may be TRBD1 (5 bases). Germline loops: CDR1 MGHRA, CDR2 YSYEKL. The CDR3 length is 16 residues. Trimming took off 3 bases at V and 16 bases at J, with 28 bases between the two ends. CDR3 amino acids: CASSQDYSGPRPPKHF. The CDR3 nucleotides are TGCGCCAGCAGCCAGGACTACTCGGGACCGCGGCCGCCGAAACATTTT.

CDR3 nucleotide sequence: TGTGCCAGTCACTCGACGGGGACTAGCGGTTACGAGCAGTACTTC. This translates into CASHSTGTSGYEQYF. V and J are TRBV19 and TRBJ2-7; 11 bases map to TRBD2. V was pared by 8 bases and J by 4 bases, with 10 bases of the junction left unmatched. Germline loops: CDR1 LNHDA, CDR2 SQIVND (reference sequence). This CDR3 region has 15 residues. Full variable domain (missing parts from reference TRBV19 and TRBJ2-7): DGGITQSPKYLFRKEGQNVTLSCEQNLNHDAMYWYRQDPGQGLRLIYYSQIVNDFQKGDIAEGYSVSREKKESFPLTVTSAQKNPTAFYLCASHSTGTSGYEQYFGPGTRLTVT.

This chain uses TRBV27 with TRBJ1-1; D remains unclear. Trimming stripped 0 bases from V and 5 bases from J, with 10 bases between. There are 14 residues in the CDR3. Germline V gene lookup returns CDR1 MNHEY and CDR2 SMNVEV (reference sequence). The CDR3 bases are TGTGCCAGCAGTTTATCGTCAGTGTGGACTGAAGCTTTCTTT. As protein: CASSLSSVWTEAFF.

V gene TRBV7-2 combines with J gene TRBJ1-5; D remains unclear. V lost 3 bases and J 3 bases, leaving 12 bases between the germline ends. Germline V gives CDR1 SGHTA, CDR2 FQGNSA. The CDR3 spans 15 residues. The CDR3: CASSLERGLNQPQHF. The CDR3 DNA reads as TGTGCCAGCAGCTTGGAGCGAGGCCTCAATCAGCCCCAGCATTTT.

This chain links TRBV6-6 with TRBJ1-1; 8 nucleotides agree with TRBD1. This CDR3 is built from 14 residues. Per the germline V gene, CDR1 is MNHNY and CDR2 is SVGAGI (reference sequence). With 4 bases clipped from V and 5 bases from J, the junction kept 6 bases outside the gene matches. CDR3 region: CASSFMTGETEAFF. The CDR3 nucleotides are TGTGCCAGCAGTTTTATGACAGGGGAGACTGAAGCTTTCTTT.

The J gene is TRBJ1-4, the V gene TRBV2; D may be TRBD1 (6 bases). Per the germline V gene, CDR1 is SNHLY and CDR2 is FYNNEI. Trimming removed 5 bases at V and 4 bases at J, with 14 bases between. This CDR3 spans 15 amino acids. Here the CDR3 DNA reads TGTGCCAGCAGTAAAAGAGGGACAAATAATGAAAAACTGTTTTTT. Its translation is CASSKRGTNNEKLFF.

CDR3: CAISPGGNEQFF. Written as DNA, the CDR3 is TGTGCCATCAGCCCAGGGGGCAATGAGCAGTTCTTC. This rearrangement joins TRBV10-3 to TRBJ2-1, with 7 bases aligning to TRBD1. V gave up 6 bases and J gave up 6 bases; unmatched junction bases: 2. Germline CDR1 reads ENHRY; CDR2 reads SYGVKD. The CDR3 contains 12 residues.

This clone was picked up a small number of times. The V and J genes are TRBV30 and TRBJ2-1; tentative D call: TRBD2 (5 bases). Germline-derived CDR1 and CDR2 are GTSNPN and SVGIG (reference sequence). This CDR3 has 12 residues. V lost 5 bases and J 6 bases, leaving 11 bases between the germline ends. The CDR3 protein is CAWRPSSNEQFF. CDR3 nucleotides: TGTGCCTGGCGTCCTAGCAGCAATGAGCAGTTCTTC.

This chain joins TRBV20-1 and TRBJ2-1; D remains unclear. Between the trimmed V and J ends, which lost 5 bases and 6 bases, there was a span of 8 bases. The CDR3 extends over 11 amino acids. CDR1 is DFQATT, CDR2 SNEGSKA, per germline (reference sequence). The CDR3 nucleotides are TGCAGTGCTCTCAACTTCAATGAGCAGTTCTTC. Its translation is CSALNFNEQFF.

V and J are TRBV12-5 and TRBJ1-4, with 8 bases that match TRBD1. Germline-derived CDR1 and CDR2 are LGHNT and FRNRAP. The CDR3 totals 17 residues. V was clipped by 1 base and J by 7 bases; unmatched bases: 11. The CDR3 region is CASGLATGVAYGEKLFF. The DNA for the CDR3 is TGTGCTAGTGGTTTGGCGACAGGGGTGGCCTATGGTGAAAAACTGTTTTTT. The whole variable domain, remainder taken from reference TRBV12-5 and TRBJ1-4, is DARVTQTPRHKVTEMGQEVTMRCQPILGHNTVFWYRQTMMQGLELLAYFRNRAPLDDSGMPKDRFSAEMPDATLATLKIQPSEPRDSAVYFCASGLATGVAYGEKLFFGSGTQLSVL.

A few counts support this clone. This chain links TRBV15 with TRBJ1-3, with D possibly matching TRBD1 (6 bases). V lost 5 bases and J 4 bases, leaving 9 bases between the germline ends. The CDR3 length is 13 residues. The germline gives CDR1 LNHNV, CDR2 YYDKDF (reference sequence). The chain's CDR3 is CATSSDRGNTIYF. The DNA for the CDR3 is TGTGCCACCAGCTCCGACAGGGGAAACACCATATATTTT.

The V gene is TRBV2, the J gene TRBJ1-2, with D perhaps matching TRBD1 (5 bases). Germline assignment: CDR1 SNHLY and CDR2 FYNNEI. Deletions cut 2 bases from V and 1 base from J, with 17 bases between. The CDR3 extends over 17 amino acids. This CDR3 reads CASSEHQGWEVNYGYTF. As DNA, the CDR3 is TGTGCCAGCAGTGAACATCAGGGTTGGGAGGTTAACTATGGCTACACCTTC.

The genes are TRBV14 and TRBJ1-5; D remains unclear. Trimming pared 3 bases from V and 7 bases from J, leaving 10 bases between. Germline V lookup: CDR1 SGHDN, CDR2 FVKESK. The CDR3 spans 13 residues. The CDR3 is CASSHGTGQPQHF. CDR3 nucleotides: TGTGCCAGCAGCCATGGTACGGGACAGCCCCAGCATTTT.

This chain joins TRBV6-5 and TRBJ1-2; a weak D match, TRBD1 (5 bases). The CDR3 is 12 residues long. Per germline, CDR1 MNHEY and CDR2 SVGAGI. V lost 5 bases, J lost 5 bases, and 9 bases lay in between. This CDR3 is CASSKGPYGYTF. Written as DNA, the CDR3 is TGTGCCAGCAGTAAGGGGCCGTATGGCTACACCTTC.

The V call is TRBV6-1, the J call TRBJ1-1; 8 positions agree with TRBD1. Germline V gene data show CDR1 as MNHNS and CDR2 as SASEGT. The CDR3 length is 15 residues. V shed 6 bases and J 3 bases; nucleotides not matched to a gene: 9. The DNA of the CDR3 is TGTGCCAGCAGGGGTCAGGGGGCCTCGGACACTGAAGCTTTCTTT. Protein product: CASRGQGASDTEAFF.

CDR3 protein: CASRDTIVLEDTQYF. The CDR3 DNA sequence: TGTGCCAGCAGGGACACAATCGTCCTTGAGGATACGCAGTATTTT. The chain links TRBV27 to TRBJ2-3; TRBD1 is a possible D gene (5 bases). Germline V gene lookup returns CDR1 MNHEY and CDR2 SMNVEV (reference sequence). The germline V and J ends were trimmed by 6 bases and 6 bases, with 19 bases remaining between them. This CDR3 has 15 amino acids.

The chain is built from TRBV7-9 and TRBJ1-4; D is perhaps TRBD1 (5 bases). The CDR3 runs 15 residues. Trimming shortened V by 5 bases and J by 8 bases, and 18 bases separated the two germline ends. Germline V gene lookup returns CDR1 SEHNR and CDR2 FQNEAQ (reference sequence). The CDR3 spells CASSLHGGAVEKLFF. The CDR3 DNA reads TGTGCCAGCAGCCTTCACGGAGGGGCCGTAGAAAAACTGTTTTTT. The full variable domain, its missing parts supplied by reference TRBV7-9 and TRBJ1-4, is DTGVSQNPRHKITKRGQNVTFRCDPISEHNRLYWYRQTLGQGPEFLTYFQNEAQLEKSRLLSDRFSAERPKGSFSTLEIQRTEQGDSAMYLCASSLHGGAVEKLFFGSGTQLSVL.